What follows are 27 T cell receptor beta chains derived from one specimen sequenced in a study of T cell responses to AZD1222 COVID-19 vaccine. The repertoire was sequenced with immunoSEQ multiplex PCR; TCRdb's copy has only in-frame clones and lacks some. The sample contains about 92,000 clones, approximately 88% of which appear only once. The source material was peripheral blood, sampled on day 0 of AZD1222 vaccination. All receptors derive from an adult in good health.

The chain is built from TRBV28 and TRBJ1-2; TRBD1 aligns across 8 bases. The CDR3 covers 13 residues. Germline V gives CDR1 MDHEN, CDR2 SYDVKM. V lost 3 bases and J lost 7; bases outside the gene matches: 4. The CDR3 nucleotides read TGTGCCAGCAGTTTGCAGGGGGCGGTTGGCTACACCTTC. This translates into CASSLQGAVGYTF.

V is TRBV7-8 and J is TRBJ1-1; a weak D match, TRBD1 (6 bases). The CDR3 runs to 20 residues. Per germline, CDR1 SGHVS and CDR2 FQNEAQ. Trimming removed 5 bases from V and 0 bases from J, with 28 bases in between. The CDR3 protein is CASSPTGTRGSRLVNTEAFF. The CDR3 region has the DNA TGTGCCAGCAGCCCAACCGGGACAAGGGGTTCGCGGTTGGTGAACACTGAAGCTTTCTTT.

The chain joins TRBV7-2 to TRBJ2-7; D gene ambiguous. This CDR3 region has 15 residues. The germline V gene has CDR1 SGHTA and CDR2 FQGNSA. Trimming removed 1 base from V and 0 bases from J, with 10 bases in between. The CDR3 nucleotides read TGTGCCAGCAGCTTAGAAGCGTGGAGCTCCTACGAGCAGTACTTC. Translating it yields CASSLEAWSSYEQYF.

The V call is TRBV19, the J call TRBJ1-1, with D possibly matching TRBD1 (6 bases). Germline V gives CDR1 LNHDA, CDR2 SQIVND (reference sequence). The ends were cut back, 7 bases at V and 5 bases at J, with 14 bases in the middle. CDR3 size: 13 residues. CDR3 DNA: TGTGCCAGTAATACTATCAGGGGAACTGAAGCTTTCTTT. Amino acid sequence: CASNTIRGTEAFF.

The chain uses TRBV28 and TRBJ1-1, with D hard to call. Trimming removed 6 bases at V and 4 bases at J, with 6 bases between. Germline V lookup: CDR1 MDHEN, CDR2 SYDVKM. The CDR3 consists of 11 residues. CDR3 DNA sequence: TGTGCCAGCAGGACCCTCACTGAAGCTTTCTTT. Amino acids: CASRTLTEAFF.

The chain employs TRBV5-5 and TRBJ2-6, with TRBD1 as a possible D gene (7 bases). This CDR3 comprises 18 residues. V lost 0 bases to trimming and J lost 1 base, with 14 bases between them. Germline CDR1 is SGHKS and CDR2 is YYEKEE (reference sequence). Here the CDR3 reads CASSLVGRGESGANVLTF. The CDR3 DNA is TGTGCCAGCAGCTTGGTGGGCAGGGGGGAATCTGGGGCCAACGTCCTGACTTTC.

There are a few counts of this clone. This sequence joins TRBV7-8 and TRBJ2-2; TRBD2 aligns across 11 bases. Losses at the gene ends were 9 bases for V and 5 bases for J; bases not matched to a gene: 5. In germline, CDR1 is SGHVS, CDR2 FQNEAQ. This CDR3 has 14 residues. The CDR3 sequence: CASTRTSGTGELFF. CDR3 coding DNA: TGTGCCAGTACCCGGACTAGCGGGACCGGGGAGCTGTTTTTT.

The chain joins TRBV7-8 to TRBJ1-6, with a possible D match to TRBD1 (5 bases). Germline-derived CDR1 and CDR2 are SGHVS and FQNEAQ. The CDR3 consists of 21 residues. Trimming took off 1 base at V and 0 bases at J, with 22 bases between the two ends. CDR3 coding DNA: TGTGCCAGCAGCTTAGAGAGGACACCGCAGAGACCCAGCTCCTATAATTCACCCCTCCACTTT. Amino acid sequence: CASSLERTPQRPSSYNSPLHF. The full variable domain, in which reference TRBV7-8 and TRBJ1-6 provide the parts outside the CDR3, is GAGVSQSPRYKVAKRGQDVALRCDPISGHVSLFWYQQALGQGPEFLTYFQNEAQLDKSGLPSDRFFAERPEGSVSTLKIQRTQQEDSAVYLCASSLERTPQRPSSYNSPLHFGNGTRLTVT.

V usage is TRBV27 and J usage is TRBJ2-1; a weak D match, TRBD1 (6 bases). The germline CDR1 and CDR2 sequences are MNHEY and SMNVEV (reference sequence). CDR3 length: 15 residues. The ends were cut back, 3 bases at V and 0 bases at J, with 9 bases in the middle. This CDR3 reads CASSLTGSSYNEQFF. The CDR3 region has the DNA TGTGCCAGCAGTTTGACAGGCAGCTCCTACAATGAGCAGTTCTTC.

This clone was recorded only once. CDR3 in amino acids: CASRGAGANVLTF. The CDR3 DNA follows: TGTGCCAGCAGAGGGGCTGGGGCCAACGTCCTGACTTTC. The chain uses TRBV6-5 and TRBJ2-6, with a possible D match to TRBD1 (5 bases). Trimming stripped 6 bases from V and 2 bases from J, with 5 bases between. The CDR3 spans 13 residues. Germline V CDR1 and CDR2: MNHEY, SVGAGI.

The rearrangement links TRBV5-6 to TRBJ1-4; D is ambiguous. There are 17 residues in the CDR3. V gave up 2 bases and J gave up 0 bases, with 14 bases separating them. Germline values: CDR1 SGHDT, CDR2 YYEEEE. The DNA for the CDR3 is TGTGCCAGCAGCTTCGGAGGCAGGCCCACAACTAATGAAAAACTGTTTTTT. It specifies CASSFGGRPTTNEKLFF.

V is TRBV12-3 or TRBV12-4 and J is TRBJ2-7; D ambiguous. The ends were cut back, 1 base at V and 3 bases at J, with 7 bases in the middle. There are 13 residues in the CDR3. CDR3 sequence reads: CASSLGPLYEQYF. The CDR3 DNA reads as TGTGCCAGCAGTTTAGGACCCCTCTACGAGCAGTACTTC.

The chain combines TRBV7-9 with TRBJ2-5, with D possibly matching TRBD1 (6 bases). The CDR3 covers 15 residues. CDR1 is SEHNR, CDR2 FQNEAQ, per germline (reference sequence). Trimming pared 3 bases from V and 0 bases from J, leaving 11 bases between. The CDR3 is CASSFSTGNQETQYF. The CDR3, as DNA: TGTGCCAGCAGCTTTAGTACAGGGAACCAAGAGACCCAGTACTTC.

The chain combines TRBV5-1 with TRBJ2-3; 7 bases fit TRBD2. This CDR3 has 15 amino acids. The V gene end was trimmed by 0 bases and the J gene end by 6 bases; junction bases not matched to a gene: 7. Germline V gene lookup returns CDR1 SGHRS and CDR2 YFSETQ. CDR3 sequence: CASSLEGRAADTQYF. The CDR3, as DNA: TGCGCCAGCAGCTTGGAGGGGAGGGCCGCGGATACGCAGTATTTT.

The DNA for the CDR3 is TGTGCCAGCAGCGGGCTGGGCTACAATGAGCAGTTCTTC. It codes for CASSGLGYNEQFF. This chain uses TRBV4-2 with TRBJ2-1; the D is unclear. Deletions cut 5 bases from V and 3 bases from J, with 8 bases between. The CDR3 has 13 amino acids. CDR1 LGHNA and CDR2 YNFKEQ come from the germline V gene.

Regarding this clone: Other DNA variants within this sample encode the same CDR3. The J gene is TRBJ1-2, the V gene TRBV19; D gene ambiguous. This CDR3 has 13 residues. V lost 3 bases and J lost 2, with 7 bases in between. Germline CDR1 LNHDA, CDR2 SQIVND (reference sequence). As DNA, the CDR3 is TGTGCCAGTAGTATCTCCGGGAACTATGGCTACACCTTC. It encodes CASSISGNYGYTF.

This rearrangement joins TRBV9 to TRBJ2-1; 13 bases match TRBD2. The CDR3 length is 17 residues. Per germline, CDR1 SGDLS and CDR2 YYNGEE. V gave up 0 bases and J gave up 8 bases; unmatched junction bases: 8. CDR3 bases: TGTGCCAGCAGCGTAGCGGGGGGGACTAGCGGGGCCCATGAGCAGTTCTTC. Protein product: CASSVAGGTSGAHEQFF.

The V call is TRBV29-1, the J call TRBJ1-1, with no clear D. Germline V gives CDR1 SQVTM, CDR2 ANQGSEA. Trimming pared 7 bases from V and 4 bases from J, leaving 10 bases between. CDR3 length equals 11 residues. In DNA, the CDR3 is TGCAGCGCGAGGGTGGGCACTGAAGCTTTCTTT. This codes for CSARVGTEAFF.

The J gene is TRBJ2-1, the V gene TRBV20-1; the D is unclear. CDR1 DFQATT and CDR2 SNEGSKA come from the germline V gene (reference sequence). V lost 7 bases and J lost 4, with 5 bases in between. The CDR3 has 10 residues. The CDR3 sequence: CSVYYNEQFF. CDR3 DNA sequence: TGCAGTGTTTATTACAATGAGCAGTTCTTC.

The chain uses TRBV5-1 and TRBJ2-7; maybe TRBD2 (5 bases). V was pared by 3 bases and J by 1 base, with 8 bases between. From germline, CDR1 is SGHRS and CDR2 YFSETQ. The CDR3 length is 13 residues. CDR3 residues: CASSSGESYEQYF. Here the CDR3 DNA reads TGCGCCAGCAGCTCTGGGGAGTCCTACGAGCAGTACTTC.

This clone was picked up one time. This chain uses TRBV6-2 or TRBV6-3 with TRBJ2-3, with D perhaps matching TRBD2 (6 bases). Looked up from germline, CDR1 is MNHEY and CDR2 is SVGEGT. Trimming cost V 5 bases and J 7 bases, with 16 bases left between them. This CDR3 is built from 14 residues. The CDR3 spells CASSTGLRGNTQYF. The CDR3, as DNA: TGTGCCAGCAGTACCGGACTCCGGGGGAATACGCAGTATTTT.

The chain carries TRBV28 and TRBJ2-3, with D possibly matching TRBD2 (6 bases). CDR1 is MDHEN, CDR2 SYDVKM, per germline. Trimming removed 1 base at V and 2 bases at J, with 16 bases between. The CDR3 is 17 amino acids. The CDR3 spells CASSLLELAEVTDTQYF. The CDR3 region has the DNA TGTGCCAGCAGTTTATTAGAACTAGCCGAAGTCACAGATACGCAGTATTTT.

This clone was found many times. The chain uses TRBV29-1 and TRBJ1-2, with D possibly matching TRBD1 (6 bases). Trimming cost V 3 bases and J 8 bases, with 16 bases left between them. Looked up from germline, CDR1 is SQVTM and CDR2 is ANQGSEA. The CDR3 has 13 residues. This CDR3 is CSVDSGEGGGYTF. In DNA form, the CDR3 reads TGCAGCGTTGATTCAGGGGAGGGCGGAGGCTACACCTTC.

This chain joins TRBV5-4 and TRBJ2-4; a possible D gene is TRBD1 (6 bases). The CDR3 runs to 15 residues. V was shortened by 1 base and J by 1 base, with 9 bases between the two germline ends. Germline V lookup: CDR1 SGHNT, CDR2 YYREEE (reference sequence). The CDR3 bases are TGTGCCAGCAGCTTGCCAGGGGCGGCCAAAAACATTCAGTACTTC. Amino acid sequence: CASSLPGAAKNIQYF.

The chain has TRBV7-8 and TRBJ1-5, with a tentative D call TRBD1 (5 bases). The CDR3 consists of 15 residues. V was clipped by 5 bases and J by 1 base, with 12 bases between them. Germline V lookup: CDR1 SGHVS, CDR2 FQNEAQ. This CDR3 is CASSRGVLSNQPQHF. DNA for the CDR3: TGTGCCAGCAGCAGAGGGGTATTAAGCAATCAGCCCCAGCATTTT.

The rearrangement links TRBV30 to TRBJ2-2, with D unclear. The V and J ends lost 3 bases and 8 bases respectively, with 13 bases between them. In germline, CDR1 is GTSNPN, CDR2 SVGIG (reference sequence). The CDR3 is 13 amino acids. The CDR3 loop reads CAWRLTSAGELFF. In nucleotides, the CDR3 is TGTGCCTGGAGACTAACGTCTGCAGGGGAGCTGTTTTTT.

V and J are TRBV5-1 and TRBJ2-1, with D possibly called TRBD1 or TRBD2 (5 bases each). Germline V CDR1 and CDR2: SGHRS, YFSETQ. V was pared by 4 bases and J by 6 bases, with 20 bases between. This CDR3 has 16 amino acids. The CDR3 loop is CASSPTGTERLNEQFF. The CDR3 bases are TGCGCCAGCAGCCCCACCGGGACCGAGAGACTCAATGAGCAGTTCTTC.